The entry that follows covers one T cell receptor beta chain sequence. CDR3 size: 16 residues. Germline CDR1 is LGHDT and CDR2 is YNNKEL (reference sequence). With 0 bases removed from V and 3 bases from J, the gap between germline ends came to 15 bases. The sample belongs to a study of blood T cell repertoires in COVID-19. Across the whole study: The United States, Italy and Spain were the sources of the acute and convalescent COVID-19 samples. The analysed material was cDNA or gDNA that came from T cells, B-cell-depleted T cells, or PBMCs.

How the authors handled the data: Scientists estimated how many nucleated cells there were by amplifying reference gene primers. Measured with immunoSEQ multiplex PCR; TCRdb has only the in-frame clones, and not every one. For V, J and clone size, that table is used; D and trimming come from the DNA. The repertoire holds around 100,000 clones, with 70% to 90% as singletons. The sequencing sample was made of peripheral blood. The origin of this receptor is a man aged 35-49 years with acute or convalescent COVID-19. The chain uses TRBV3-1 (or the pseudogene TRBV3-2) and TRBJ2-7, with D maybe TRBD2 (5 bases). The CDR3 loop is CASSQDQAAIRYEQYF. For the CDR3, the DNA is TGTGCCAGCAGCCAAGATCAAGCGGCGATACGCTACGAGCAGTACTTC.